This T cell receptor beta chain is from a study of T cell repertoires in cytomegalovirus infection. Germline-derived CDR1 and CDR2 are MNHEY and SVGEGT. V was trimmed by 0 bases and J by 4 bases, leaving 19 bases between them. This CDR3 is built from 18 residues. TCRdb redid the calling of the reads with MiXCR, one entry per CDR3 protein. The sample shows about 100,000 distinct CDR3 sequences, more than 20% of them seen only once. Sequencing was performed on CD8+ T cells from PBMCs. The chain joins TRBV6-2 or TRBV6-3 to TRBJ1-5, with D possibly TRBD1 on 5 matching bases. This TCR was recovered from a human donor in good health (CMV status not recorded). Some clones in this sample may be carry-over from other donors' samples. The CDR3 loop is CASSYSGGGGGGNQPQHF. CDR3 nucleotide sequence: TGTGCCAGCAGTTACTCTGGGGGGGGAGGCGGTGGAAATCAGCCCCAGCATTTT.